This record concerns one TCR beta chain sequence. Produced via immunoSEQ multiplex PCR; TCRdb's table is partial and in-frame only. The table has about 370,000 clones, over 75% seen once. This sample is part of a study of blood T cell repertoires in COVID-19. Turning to the study itself: T cells, B-cell-depleted T cells, or PBMCs supplied cDNA or gDNA.

Followed over time, Seattle patients had been enrolled while infection was active. Germline values: CDR1 MDHEN, CDR2 SYDVKM. With 6 bases removed from V and 0 bases from J, the gap between germline ends came to 17 bases. The CDR3 has 16 amino acids. The chain joins TRBV28 to TRBJ1-2, with D unclear. Sequenced material: peripheral blood. The source of this sequence is a woman in her 30s with COVID-19, enrolled during active disease. The CDR3 region has the DNA TGTGCCAGCAGCCCCGGAGGGAAGGGAGCTAACTATGGCTACACCTTC. It is translated as CASSPGGKGANYGYTF.